This T cell receptor (beta chain) was identified during a study of identical twins (dated by TCRdb to between 2015 and 2016). In terms of the full investigation: TCR alpha and beta repertoires from monozygotic twins, unrelated adults of various ages and cord blood were deep-sequenced to test whether fetal clonotypes persist. Replicate twin experiments were performed at different times using different library preparation protocols to rule out contamination.

Only healthy Caucasian donors were included. Miltenyi CD45RO+ enrichment and human naive T-cell isolation kits were used to isolate memory (CD45RO+) and naive T cells from PBMC. The CDR3 sequence holds 12 residues, the cysteine and phenylalanine included. Only CDR3 DNA remains: 36 bases, in frame from the first base. CDR1 and CDR2 are read off the germline V gene as SGHRS and YFSETQ. Trimming removed 0 bases from V and 8 bases from J, leaving 8 bases between the germline ends. Libraries were made using 5' RACE. For sequencing, an Illumina HiSeq 2000 was employed. A universal primer binding site was introduced by template switching, and a unique molecular identifier was present in the final cDNA, enabling accurate counting of TCR cDNA molecules. Specific primers in the conserved constant-segment region were used to synthesize first-strand cDNA for the TCR alpha and beta chains. Each cDNA library was double barcoded, with a SMART-Mk sample barcode plus Illumina barcodes, to control for contamination. TruSeq adapter sequences, together with Illumina sample barcodes, were added in two successive PCR steps. The TCR alpha and beta cDNA libraries were sequenced on the Illumina HiSeq platform using custom primers. The paper's processing steps were these. MiGEC processed the raw reads to extract unique molecular identifiers, while MiXCR was used to determine the CDR3 positions. For each individual, recombination models were inferred using an EM algorithm with the repgenHMM and IGoR tools. Shared clonotypes were analyzed with the tcR package in R, and sharing was normalized by the product of cloneset sizes. To study raw recombination without the effects of thymic and clonal selection, out-of-frame nonproductive sequences were analyzed. TCRdb handled the public reads itself, with Q25 trimming in fastp and clone calling in MiXCR, and kept productive beta chains. Rows with a matching CDR3 protein are joined into one entry that keeps the most common DNA and genes. Here the V and J calls rest on TCRdb's processing, not on the authors' analysis. The sample yields approximately 210,000 distinct CDR3 sequences; less than 10% were counted once. The ten largest account for around 5% of the sample.

Of note for this clonotype: Its antigen is not yet known. The sample holds no much larger clone one base away, and base qualities are not on file.

The investigation overall reported the following: Out-of-frame TCR alpha sharing in monozygotic twins was systematically underestimated by recombination models, whereas sharing between unrelated individuals was in agreement with the recombination models. Compared with coincidental sharing between unrelated individuals, out-of-frame TCR alpha sequences shared between twins showed an excess of sequences with low generation probability. Fewer insertions were carried by abundant cord blood beta clonotypes; a weaker similar trend was observed in young adult naive repertoires, while no such trend was observed in memory repertoires. In beta out-of-frame sequences, excess twin sharing was weaker, because having fewer shared sequences lowered the signal-to-noise ratio. Zero-insertion analyses could be partly confounded by invariant T cells such as MAIT and iNKT, although diverse VJ usage argued against such confounding for most clonotypes. Because the same donors could not be followed over many years, the conclusions depended on cross-sectional statistical analysis.

This TCR came from a woman between 18 and 29 years old in good health. The rearranged chain carries TRBV5-1 and TRBJ1-2; the D gene cannot be named for sure. Sequenced sample: memory (CD45RO+) T cells sorted from blood. The cell subset or site label corresponds to: CD45RO+ enriched T cells. The CDR3 sequence is CASSLVEHGYTF. The bases are TGCGCCAGCAGCTTGGTCGAACACGGCTACACCTTC. Where the CDR3 stops, the reference TRBV5-1 and TRBJ1-2 genes take over; the full variable domain is KAGVTQTPRYLIKTRGQQVTLSCSPISGHRSVSWYQQTPGQGLQFLFEYFSETQRNKGNFPGRFSGRQFSNSRSEMNVSTLELGDSALYLCASSLVEHGYTFGSGTRLTVV.